Described below is a single TCR beta chain sequence and its context. Its antigen is not identified. The sample comes from a study of graft-versus-host responses after intestinal transplantation. Study in general: Once they had received anti-thymocyte globulin induction, all recipients took tacrolimus and steroids for approximately 3 years. Study-wide findings and caveats: Individuals who had graft-donor T cell macrochimerism had allografts that showed high graft-versus-host to host-versus-graft clonal ratios.

Only in-frame clones appear in the TCRdb table, and some are missing; sequencing was by immunoSEQ multiplex PCR. The sample records just under 50,000 clones, less than 85% being singletons. The source was unstimulated CD4+ T cells sorted from spleen or lymph node cells, collected before transplant. The TCR sequence derives from a human donor who was the organ donor for an intestinal transplant.

This CDR3 reads CASSLSNTGELFF. CDR3 bases: TGTGCCAGCAGCCTTTCTAACACCGGGGAGCTGTTTTTT. The chain carries TRBV11-2 and TRBJ2-2; D uncertain. This CDR3 comprises 13 residues. V lost 5 bases and J 2 bases, leaving 6 bases between the germline ends. Germline assignment: CDR1 SGHAT and CDR2 FQNNGV.